The next 5 T cell receptor beta chains were all read from a single sample in a study of identical twins. TCRdb independently ran MiXCR on the 5' RACE reads; one entry per CDR3 protein. This repertoire shows about 810,000 distinct CDR3 sequences, 9% to 15% found once; its top ten account for around 1.5%. The sample also formed part of further work on yellow fever vaccine responses in identical twins.

Material: PBMCs. The source is a woman aged 18 to 35 in good health.

In this sample, this clonotype turned up a few times. This sequence joins TRBV6-1 and TRBJ2-2, with TRBD1 matching over 9 bases. CDR3 length: 16 amino acids. CDR1 is MNHNS and CDR2 is SASEGT in the germline V gene. V shed 0 bases, J shed 4 bases, and the junction held 3 bases outside the gene matches. CDR3 loop: CASSEASGQGTGELFF. The CDR3 DNA sequence: TGTGCCAGCAGTGAAGCGTCGGGACAGGGCACCGGGGAGCTGTTTTTT.

The gene calls are TRBV6-1 and TRBJ2-2; the match to TRBD1 covers 9 bases. Unmatched junction bases numbered 7, after V lost 8 bases and J lost 6 bases. The CDR3 covers 14 residues. Germline lookup yields CDR1 MNHNS and CDR2 SASEGT. In DNA, the CDR3 is TGTGCCAGCGAGGGGGACAGGGTTCCCGGGGAGCTGTTTTTT. Translation gives CASEGDRVPGELFF.

The chain recombines TRBV5-6 with TRBJ2-7, with D maybe TRBD2 (5 bases). CDR1 is SGHDT and CDR2 is YYEEEE in the germline V gene. The V end lost 2 bases, the J end lost 2 bases, and 11 bases lay between the germline ends. The CDR3 spans 14 residues. The CDR3 reads CASSLTRVTYEQYF. In DNA form, the CDR3 reads TGTGCCAGCAGCTTAACTAGGGTTACCTACGAGCAGTACTTC.

This clonotype was recorded a few times. The chain combines TRBV7-2 with TRBJ1-6, with a possible D match to TRBD1 (5 bases). Germline CDR1 is SGHTA and CDR2 is FQGNSA. The ends were cut back, 5 bases at V and 9 bases at J, with 17 bases in the middle. The CDR3 has 15 residues. CDR3 in DNA: TGTGCCAGCAGCCCCGGGACGGGGGGTGCTTCACCCCTCCACTTT. Amino acids: CASSPGTGGASPLHF.

In its sample, this clonotype was seen many times. This chain joins TRBV4-1 and TRBJ1-5, with no clear D. CDR1 and CDR2 from the germline V gene are MGHRA and YSYEKL. The germline V and J ends were trimmed by 1 base and 0 bases, with 7 bases remaining between them. This CDR3 is built from 15 residues. The CDR3 region has the DNA TGCGCCAGCAGCCAAGGGGGATCTAGCAATCAGCCCCAGCATTTT. Its translation is CASSQGGSSNQPQHF.